The rows below give T cell receptor beta chains drawn from one sample of a study of blood T cell repertoires in COVID-19. Libraries were prepared by immunoSEQ multiplex PCR; TCRdb keeps only in-frame clonotypes and omits some of them. The repertoire has roughly 43,000 clones, approximately 90% of them found once; the top ten carry about 14%. Sequenced material: peripheral blood. Every receptor here comes from a man between 65 and 85 years old with active COVID-19. The CDR3 runs from the conserved cysteine through the conserved F or W. The order of the fields is CDR3 protein, CDR3 DNA, V gene, clone size, CDR3 length, J gene, D gene. The D gene is left open where the match is weak. Size tells how often a clone was seen (once, few, many) or the class of an expanded clone, and some rows leave it out.

cdr3_aa: CASSPWTGTGNTIYF; cdr3_nt: TGTGCCAGCTCACCATGGACAGGGACTGGAAACACCATATATTTT; v_call: TRBV18; clone_size: .; cdr3_length: 15; j_call: TRBJ1-3; d_call: TRBD1
cdr3_aa: CARSLRAGQGTGELFF; cdr3_nt: TGTGCCAGAAGCCTGCGCGCAGGCCAAGGAACCGGGGAGCTGTTTTTT; v_call: TRBV5-3; clone_size: .; cdr3_length: 16; j_call: TRBJ2-2; d_call: .
cdr3_aa: CASSFRRGGLYNEQFF; cdr3_nt: TGTGCCAGCAGCTTTCGGCGGGGGGGCCTCTACAATGAGCAGTTCTTC; v_call: TRBV11-2; clone_size: .; cdr3_length: 16; j_call: TRBJ2-1; d_call: TRBD2
cdr3_aa: CATSTQATDTQYF; cdr3_nt: TGTGCCACCAGTACCCAGGCCACAGATACGCAGTATTTT; v_call: TRBV24-1; clone_size: few; cdr3_length: 13; j_call: TRBJ2-3; d_call: .
cdr3_aa: CAISDRDRDLQTQYF; cdr3_nt: TGTGCCATCAGTGACCGAGACAGGGATTTACAGACCCAGTACTTC; v_call: TRBV10-3; clone_size: few; cdr3_length: 15; j_call: TRBJ2-5; d_call: TRBD1
cdr3_aa: CASSRRVETGPENNEQFF; cdr3_nt: TGTGCCAGCAGCCGCCGGGTGGAGACAGGACCGGAGAACAATGAGCAGTTCTTC; v_call: TRBV5-5; clone_size: .; cdr3_length: 18; j_call: TRBJ2-1; d_call: .
cdr3_aa: CASSLSGGPDTGELFF; cdr3_nt: TGTGCCAGCAGCCTTAGCGGGGGGCCTGACACCGGGGAGCTGTTTTTT; v_call: TRBV9; clone_size: .; cdr3_length: 16; j_call: TRBJ2-2; d_call: TRBD2
cdr3_aa: CASSLSGTQYF; cdr3_nt: TGTGCCAGCAGCTTATCGGGAACGCAGTATTTT; v_call: TRBV7-2; clone_size: .; cdr3_length: 11; j_call: TRBJ2-3; d_call: .
cdr3_aa: CASSQPGQGTDTQYF; cdr3_nt: TGTGCCAGCAGTCAGCCGGGACAGGGCACAGATACGCAGTATTTT; v_call: TRBV7-8; clone_size: .; cdr3_length: 15; j_call: TRBJ2-3; d_call: TRBD1
cdr3_aa: CASSGEGTGGEKLFF; cdr3_nt: TGTGCCAGCAGCGGGGAGGGAACAGGGGGTGAAAAACTGTTTTTT; v_call: TRBV11-2; clone_size: .; cdr3_length: 15; j_call: TRBJ1-4; d_call: TRBD1
cdr3_aa: CASSVDSGGSAGNTIYF; cdr3_nt: TGTGCCAGCAGCGTAGATTCAGGGGGATCAGCTGGAAACACCATATATTTT; v_call: TRBV9; clone_size: .; cdr3_length: 17; j_call: TRBJ1-3; d_call: TRBD1
cdr3_aa: CASSSTTTEGTEAFF; cdr3_nt: TGTGCCAGCAGCAGTACGACAACAGAGGGAACTGAAGCTTTCTTT; v_call: TRBV6-2/TRBV6-3; clone_size: .; cdr3_length: 15; j_call: TRBJ1-1; d_call: .
cdr3_aa: CASSQDPRGDYGYTF; cdr3_nt: TGCGCCAGCAGCCAAGATCCACGGGGGGACTATGGCTACACCTTC; v_call: TRBV4-3; clone_size: .; cdr3_length: 15; j_call: TRBJ1-2; d_call: .
cdr3_aa: CASSLGTGGETQYF; cdr3_nt: TGTGCTAGCAGCCTTGGGACAGGGGGAGAGACCCAGTACTTC; v_call: TRBV7-7; clone_size: .; cdr3_length: 14; j_call: TRBJ2-5; d_call: TRBD1
cdr3_aa: CSASAGTGEKLFF; cdr3_nt: TGCAGTGCTAGTGCCGGGACAGGTGAAAAACTGTTTTTT; v_call: TRBV20-1; clone_size: .; cdr3_length: 13; j_call: TRBJ1-4; d_call: TRBD1
cdr3_aa: CSASEPGLAGGLIGETQYF; cdr3_nt: TGCAGTGCTAGTGAACCGGGACTAGCGGGGGGCCTTATAGGGGAGACCCAGTACTTC; v_call: TRBV20-1; clone_size: .; cdr3_length: 19; j_call: TRBJ2-5; d_call: TRBD2
cdr3_aa: CASSPRTEDSNQPQHF; cdr3_nt: TGTGCCAGCAGCCCCCGGACAGAAGATAGCAATCAGCCCCAGCATTTT; v_call: TRBV7-2; clone_size: .; cdr3_length: 16; j_call: TRBJ1-5; d_call: .
cdr3_aa: CASSQDRGGGLGYTF; cdr3_nt: TGCGCCAGCAGCCAAGATCGGGGAGGAGGTCTTGGCTACACCTTC; v_call: TRBV4-3; clone_size: .; cdr3_length: 15; j_call: TRBJ1-2; d_call: .
cdr3_aa: CASSYGGWSSYEQYF; cdr3_nt: TGTGCCAGCAGCTATGGAGGATGGAGCTCCTACGAGCAGTACTTC; v_call: TRBV7-2; clone_size: .; cdr3_length: 15; j_call: TRBJ2-7; d_call: .
cdr3_aa: CASSEFGSGFGYGYTF; cdr3_nt: TGTGCCAGCAGTGAATTCGGGTCGGGATTCGGCTATGGCTACACCTTC; v_call: TRBV2; clone_size: .; cdr3_length: 16; j_call: TRBJ1-2; d_call: .
cdr3_aa: CASSINAGATTDTQYF; cdr3_nt: TGTGCCAGTAGTATAAACGCGGGGGCTACCACAGATACGCAGTATTTT; v_call: TRBV19; clone_size: .; cdr3_length: 16; j_call: TRBJ2-3; d_call: .
cdr3_aa: CASTPGGGGVRAGELFF; cdr3_nt: TGTGCCAGCACCCCCGGCGGGGGCGGAGTGAGAGCCGGGGAGCTGTTTTTT; v_call: TRBV6-2/TRBV6-3; clone_size: few; cdr3_length: 17; j_call: TRBJ2-2; d_call: .
cdr3_aa: CASSPRDRGANTGELFF; cdr3_nt: TGTGCCAGCAGCCCCCGGGACAGGGGCGCGAACACCGGGGAGCTGTTTTTT; v_call: TRBV7-3; clone_size: .; cdr3_length: 17; j_call: TRBJ2-2; d_call: TRBD1
cdr3_aa: CASSPSGGNGYTF; cdr3_nt: TGTGCCAGCAGCCCGTCGGGGGGGAATGGCTACACCTTC; v_call: TRBV9; clone_size: .; cdr3_length: 13; j_call: TRBJ1-2; d_call: .
cdr3_aa: CASGPQTSGGGETQYF; cdr3_nt: TGCGCCAGCGGACCCCAGACTAGCGGGGGTGGGGAGACCCAGTACTTC; v_call: TRBV5-1; clone_size: .; cdr3_length: 16; j_call: TRBJ2-5; d_call: TRBD2
cdr3_aa: CASSLGRDRTSYNEQFF; cdr3_nt: TGTGCCAGCAGTTTGGGCCGGGACAGGACATCCTACAATGAGCAGTTCTTC; v_call: TRBV27; clone_size: .; cdr3_length: 17; j_call: TRBJ2-1; d_call: TRBD1
cdr3_aa: CASSYWTGGSYEQYF; cdr3_nt: TGTGCCAGCAGTTACTGGACAGGGGGATCCTACGAGCAGTACTTC; v_call: TRBV6-5; clone_size: .; cdr3_length: 15; j_call: TRBJ2-7; d_call: TRBD1
cdr3_aa: CASSLGGLAGGTYNEQFF; cdr3_nt: TGTGCCAGCAGCTTAGGAGGTTTAGCGGGGGGTACCTACAATGAGCAGTTCTTC; v_call: TRBV7-8; clone_size: .; cdr3_length: 18; j_call: TRBJ2-1; d_call: TRBD2
cdr3_aa: CASIPGESSYEQYF; cdr3_nt: TGTGCCAGCATTCCCGGGGAGAGCTCCTACGAGCAGTACTTC; v_call: TRBV6-6; clone_size: once; cdr3_length: 14; j_call: TRBJ2-7; d_call: .
cdr3_aa: CASSARLDRDDEKLFF; cdr3_nt: TGCGCCAGTTCGGCACGTTTGGACAGGGACGACGAAAAACTGTTTTTT; v_call: TRBV4-3; clone_size: .; cdr3_length: 16; j_call: TRBJ1-4; d_call: TRBD1
cdr3_aa: CASSYNREGSRNEQFF; cdr3_nt: TGTGCCAGCAGTTACAATCGGGAAGGGAGCAGAAATGAGCAGTTCTTC; v_call: TRBV6-2/TRBV6-3; clone_size: .; cdr3_length: 16; j_call: TRBJ2-1; d_call: .
cdr3_aa: CASSLGGSSGVETQYF; cdr3_nt: TGTGCCAGCAGCTTAGGAGGCTCGAGCGGGGTCGAGACCCAGTACTTC; v_call: TRBV7-2; clone_size: .; cdr3_length: 16; j_call: TRBJ2-5; d_call: TRBD2
cdr3_aa: CASSLELKDTQYF; cdr3_nt: TGTGCCAGCAGCTTGGAGTTAAAAGATACGCAGTATTTT; v_call: TRBV7-2; clone_size: .; cdr3_length: 13; j_call: TRBJ2-3; d_call: .
cdr3_aa: CASSISQGVSEQYF; cdr3_nt: TGTGCCAGTAGTATAAGTCAGGGGGTCTCCGAGCAGTACTTC; v_call: TRBV19; clone_size: .; cdr3_length: 14; j_call: TRBJ2-7; d_call: TRBD1
cdr3_aa: CASSLLDRGNSPLHF; cdr3_nt: TGTGCCAGCTCACTTCTGGACAGGGGGAATTCACCCCTCCACTTT; v_call: TRBV18; clone_size: .; cdr3_length: 15; j_call: TRBJ1-6; d_call: TRBD1
cdr3_aa: CASSVRVYGYTF; cdr3_nt: TGTGCCAGCAGCGTTAGAGTCTATGGCTACACCTTC; v_call: TRBV5-4; clone_size: .; cdr3_length: 12; j_call: TRBJ1-2; d_call: .